This T cell receptor (beta chain) was identified in a study of shared clonotypes between healthy human individuals. The authors ran the assay at deep level. Produced via immunoSEQ multiplex PCR; TCRdb's table is partial and in-frame only. The top ten hold approximately 0.9% of the sample, which has about 1.1 million clones, approximately 80% seen once. Germline V gives CDR1 MDHEN, CDR2 SYDVKM. V was shortened by 0 bases and J by 6 bases, with 17 bases between the two germline ends. This CDR3 comprises 16 residues. The table lists this clone with a few counts. Sequencing used memory CD4+ T cells from PBMCs. Subset given: CD45RA-negative fraction. The J gene is TRBJ1-1, the V gene TRBV28, with D possibly being TRBD1 (5 bases). This clonotype was obtained from a man younger than 35 in good health. Some clones in this sample may be carry-over from other donors' samples. The CDR3 loop is CASSLWGRDPRAEAFF. The CDR3 DNA is TGTGCCAGCAGTTTATGGGGACGGGACCCGAGGGCTGAAGCTTTCTTT.